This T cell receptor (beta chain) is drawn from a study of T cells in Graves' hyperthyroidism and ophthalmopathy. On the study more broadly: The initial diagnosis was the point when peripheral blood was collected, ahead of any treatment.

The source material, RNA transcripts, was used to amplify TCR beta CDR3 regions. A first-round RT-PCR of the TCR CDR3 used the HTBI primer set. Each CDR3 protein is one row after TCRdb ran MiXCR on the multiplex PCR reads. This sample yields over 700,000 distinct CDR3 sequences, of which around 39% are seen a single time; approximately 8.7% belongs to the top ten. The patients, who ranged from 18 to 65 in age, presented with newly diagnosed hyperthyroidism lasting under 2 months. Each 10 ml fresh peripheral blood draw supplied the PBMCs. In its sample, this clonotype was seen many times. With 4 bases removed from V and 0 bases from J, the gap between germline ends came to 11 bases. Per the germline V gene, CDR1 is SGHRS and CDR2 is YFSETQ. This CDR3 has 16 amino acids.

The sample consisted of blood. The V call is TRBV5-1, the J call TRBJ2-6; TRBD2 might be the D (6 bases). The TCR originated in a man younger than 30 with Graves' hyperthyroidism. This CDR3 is CASSAGMASGANVLTF. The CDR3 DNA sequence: TGCGCCAGCAGCGCGGGGATGGCCTCTGGGGCCAACGTCCTGACTTTC.